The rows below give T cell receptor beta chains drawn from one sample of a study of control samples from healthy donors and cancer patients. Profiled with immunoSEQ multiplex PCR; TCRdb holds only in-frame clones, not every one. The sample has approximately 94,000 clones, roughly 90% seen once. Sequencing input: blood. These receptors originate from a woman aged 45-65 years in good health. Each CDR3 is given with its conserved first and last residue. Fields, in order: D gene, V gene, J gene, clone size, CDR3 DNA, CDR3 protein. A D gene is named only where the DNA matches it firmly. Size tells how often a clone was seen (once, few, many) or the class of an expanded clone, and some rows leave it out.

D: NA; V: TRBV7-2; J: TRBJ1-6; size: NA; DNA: TGTGCCAGCAGCGGCGACTCCTATAATTCACCCCTCCACTTT; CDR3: CASSGDSYNSPLHF
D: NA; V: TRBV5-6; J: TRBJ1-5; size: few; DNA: TGTGCCAGCAGCTTTGGGACCCAGCCCCAGCATTTT; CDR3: CASSFGTQPQHF
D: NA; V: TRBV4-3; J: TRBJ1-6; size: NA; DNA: TGCGCCAGCAGCCAAGATAACCGAAATTCACCCCTCCACTTT; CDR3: CASSQDNRNSPLHF
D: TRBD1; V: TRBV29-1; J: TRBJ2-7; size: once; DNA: TGCAGCGTTGACCCCGGGACAGGGTCTCGGGAGCAGTACTTC; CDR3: CSVDPGTGSREQYF
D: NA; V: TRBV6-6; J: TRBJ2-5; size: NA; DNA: TGTGCCAGCAGTTACGGCGGAGGGGGGATCCAAGAGACCCAGTACTTC; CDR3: CASSYGGGGIQETQYF
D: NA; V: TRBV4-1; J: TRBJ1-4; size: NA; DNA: TGCGCCAGCAGCCAAGTATCCAGAAAGGGACTGTTTTTT; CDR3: CASSQVSRKGLFF
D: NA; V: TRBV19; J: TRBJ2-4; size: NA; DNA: TGTGCCAGTAGTAGGGGACGGGGGTTAGCCAAAAACATTCAGTACTTC; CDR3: CASSRGRGLAKNIQYF
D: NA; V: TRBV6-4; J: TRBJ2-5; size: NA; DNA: TGTGCCAGCAGTGACAACACTAGGGGGGGGGAGACCCAGTACTTC; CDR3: CASSDNTRGGETQYF
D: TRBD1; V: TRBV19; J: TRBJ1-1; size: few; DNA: TGTGCCAGTATGAGAACACCGGGACAGATGAACACTGAAGCTTTCTTT; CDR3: CASMRTPGQMNTEAFF
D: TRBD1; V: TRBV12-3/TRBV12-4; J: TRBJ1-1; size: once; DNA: TGTGCCAGCAGTTGGACAGGGCCCTCTGAAGCTTTCTTT; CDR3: CASSWTGPSEAFF
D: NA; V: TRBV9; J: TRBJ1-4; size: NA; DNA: TGTGCCAGCAGCGTAGGACCTAATGAAAAACTGTTTTTT; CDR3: CASSVGPNEKLFF
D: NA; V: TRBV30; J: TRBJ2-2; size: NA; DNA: TGTGCCTGGAGACGGGCGGGCACCGGGGAGCTGTTTTTT; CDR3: CAWRRAGTGELFF
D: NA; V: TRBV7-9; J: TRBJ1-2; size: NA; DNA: TGTGCCAGCAGCCCAAGGGACACCGAGGGATGGGGCGGCTACACCTTC; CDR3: CASSPRDTEGWGGYTF
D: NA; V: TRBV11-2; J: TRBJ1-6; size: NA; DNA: TGTGCCAGCAGCTCCCTGGGGGGCGGGGGGGACTCACCCCTCCACTTT; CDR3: CASSSLGGGGDSPLHF
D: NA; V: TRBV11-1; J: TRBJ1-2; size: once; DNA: TGTGCCAGCAGCTTATCCTCTCTCTCGGATGGCTACACCTTC; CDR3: CASSLSSLSDGYTF
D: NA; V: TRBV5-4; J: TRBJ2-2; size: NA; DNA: TGTGCCAGCAGCTCGCGGACGGGGAACACCGGGGAGCTGTTTTTT; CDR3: CASSSRTGNTGELFF
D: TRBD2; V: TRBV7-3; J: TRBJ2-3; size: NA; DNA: TGTGCCAGCAGCCCGCGAGCGGGAGCATTCGGGGATACGCAGTATTTT; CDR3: CASSPRAGAFGDTQYF
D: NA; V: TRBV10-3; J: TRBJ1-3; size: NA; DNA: TGTGCCATCAGTGAGAGGGACTCTGGAAACACCATATATTTT; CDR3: CAISERDSGNTIYF
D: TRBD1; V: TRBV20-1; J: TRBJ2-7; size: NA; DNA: TGCAGGGGGGCGACAGGGCTCGAGCAGTACTTC; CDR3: CRGATGLEQYF
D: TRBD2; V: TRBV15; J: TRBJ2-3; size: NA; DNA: TGTGCCACCAGCAGAGACAGGACTAGCGAGGCAGATACGCAGTATTTT; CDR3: CATSRDRTSEADTQYF
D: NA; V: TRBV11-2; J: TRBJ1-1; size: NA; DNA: TGTGCCAGCAGCTTAGGTCGGGGGGGTCCCTCAAACACTGAAGCTTTCTTT; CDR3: CASSLGRGGPSNTEAFF
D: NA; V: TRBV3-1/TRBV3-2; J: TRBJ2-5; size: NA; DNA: TGTGCCAGCAGCCAAGAACTCGGGTCGCGGCAAGAGACCCAGTACTTC; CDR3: CASSQELGSRQETQYF
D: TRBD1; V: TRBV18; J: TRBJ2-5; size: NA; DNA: TGTGCCAGCTCAATAACAGGGGGAGCAGAGACCCAGTACTTC; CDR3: CASSITGGAETQYF
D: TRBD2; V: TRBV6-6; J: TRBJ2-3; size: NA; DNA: TGTGCCAGCAGTCGCCCTAGCGGGAGTGGGGGCTTGGCACAGTATTTT; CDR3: CASSRPSGSGGLAQYF
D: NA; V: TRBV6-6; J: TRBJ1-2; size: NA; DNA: TGTGCCAGCAGTCTCTCAGTTACAGGGCCCGGGGCCGGCTACACCTTC; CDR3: CASSLSVTGPGAGYTF
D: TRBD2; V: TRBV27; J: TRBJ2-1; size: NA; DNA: TGTGCCAGCACCCTAAGCGGGATCTCCTACAATGAGCAGTTCTTC; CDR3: CASTLSGISYNEQFF